The subject of this entry is one T cell receptor beta chain. Its antigen is unknown. This CDR3 has 13 residues. Trimming took off 1 base at V and 4 bases at J, with 6 bases between the two ends. Germline-derived CDR1 and CDR2 are SGHVS and FQNEAQ. These data are taken from a study of somatic mutations in cytotoxic T cells in rheumatoid arthritis. Study-wide context: Patient blood (around 30 ml EDTA) was taken immediately after diagnosis and before treatment. Selected populations of V beta antibody-stained T cells underwent flow sorting at nearly 100% purity; these encompassed V beta1+ cells subjected to TCRB sequencing.

Profiled with immunoSEQ multiplex PCR; TCRdb holds only in-frame clones, not every one. Of about 14,000 clones in the sample, 60% to 80% were seen once. General study results and limits: Rheumatoid arthritis patients and age-matched healthy controls showed no significant difference in CD8+ T-cell clonality.

The sequence was obtained from an adult with rheumatoid arthritis. V and J are TRBV7-8 and TRBJ2-3; the D is unclear. Sequencing was performed on CD8+ T cells sorted from blood. CDR3 bases: TGTGCCAGCAGCTTAGGACTGCCAGATACGCAGTATTTT. It encodes CASSLGLPDTQYF.